This T cell receptor beta chain was identified in a study of cytomegalovirus exposure and HLA in healthy donors. The data were produced by immunoSEQ multiplex PCR, yet TCRdb's version contains in-frame clones alone and is incomplete. Here the sample spans a few hundred thousand clones, approximately 88% being singletons. CDR1 is SNHLY and CDR2 is FYNNEI in the germline V gene. The CDR3 is 13 residues long. Trimming removed 8 bases at V and 2 bases at J, with 12 bases between. The source material was PBMCs. This chain connects TRBV2 to TRBJ1-2; possible D gene TRBD1, 5 bases. The TCR sequence derives from a woman aged 18-30 years in good health and CMV-seronegative. CDR3 bases: TGTGCCAGCGTAATTCGACAGAACTATGGCTACACCTTC. It encodes CASVIRQNYGYTF. The complete variable domain, with remaining parts taken from reference TRBV2 and TRBJ1-2, reads EPEVTQTPSHQVTQMGQEVILRCVPISNHLYFYWYRQILGQKVEFLVSFYNNEISEKSEIFDDQFSVERPDGSNFTLKIRSTKLEDSAMYFCASVIRQNYGYTFGSGTRLTVV.